This TCR beta chain emerged from a study of CD8+ T cells in alopecia areata. Turning to this clone: Its antigen is as yet unknown.

It was cDNA, reverse transcribed from extracted RNA, that served as the sequencing template. TCRdb keeps only in-frame clones here, not all; method: immunoSEQ multiplex PCR. The table includes about 250,000 clones, roughly 63% detected once. Study-level points and caveats: Many expanded lesional clones remained in scalp and blood on tofacitinib.

In germline, CDR1 is SGDLS, CDR2 YYNGEE. The CDR3 has 14 residues. Trimming pared 1 base from V and 1 base from J, leaving 9 bases between. The treatment here: oral pan-JAK inhibitor, 5-10 mg twice daily. This chain joins TRBV9 and TRBJ2-7; D is perhaps TRBD1 (6 bases). The sequencing used CD4+ T cells sorted from blood, collected at approximately week 51, from a patient treated with tofacitinib. The TCR comes from a human donor with alopecia areata. Here the CDR3 DNA reads TGTGCCAGCAGCGTATTTGGACAGTCCTACGAGCAGTACTTC. Protein sequence: CASSVFGQSYEQYF. Drawing the rest from reference TRBV9 and TRBJ2-7, the complete variable domain is DSGVTQTPKHLITATGQRVTLRCSPRSGDLSVYWYQQSLDQGLQFLIQYYNGEERAKGNILERFSAQQFPDLHSELNLSSLELGDSALYFCASSVFGQSYEQYFGPGTRLTVT.